This entry lists 5 T cell receptor beta chains sequenced from one sample in a study of blood T cell repertoires in COVID-19. Method: immunoSEQ multiplex PCR; TCRdb's copy keeps in-frame clones and lacks some. Of under 200,000 clones in the sample, approximately 88% were seen once. The sample taken for sequencing was peripheral blood. Every receptor here comes from a woman aged 60-75 years who had recovered from COVID-19.

V usage is TRBV29-1 and J usage is TRBJ1-1; 8 bases are shared with TRBD1. The CDR3 consists of 14 residues. CDR1 is SQVTM, CDR2 ANQGSEA, per germline. J gave up 1 base and V 7 bases, and 8 bases lay outside the gene matches. The CDR3 region has the DNA TGCAGCGGTGAGGCAGGGGGCCCGAACACTGAAGCTTTCTTT. Its protein product is CSGEAGGPNTEAFF.

V gene TRBV28 combines with J gene TRBJ1-6, with TRBD1 as a possible D gene (6 bases). The CDR3 is 14 residues long. Germline V gene data show CDR1 as MDHEN and CDR2 as SYDVKM. Trimming stripped 5 bases from V and 10 bases from J, with 15 bases between. The CDR3 loop reads CASSPGTKGSPLHF. In DNA, the CDR3 is TGTGCCAGCAGTCCGGGGACAAAAGGATCACCCCTCCACTTT.

This clone was counted a single time. The genes are TRBV10-1 and TRBJ2-7; a weak D match, TRBD1 (6 bases). This CDR3 contains 12 residues. Germline loops: CDR1 WNHNN, CDR2 SYGVQD (reference sequence). V lost 3 bases and J lost 6, with 9 bases in between. The CDR3 loop is CASSDGTSEQYF. CDR3 nucleotides: TGCGCCAGCAGTGACGGGACAAGCGAGCAGTACTTC.

This chain links TRBV2 with TRBJ1-6; the match to TRBD1 covers 8 bases. V lost 6 bases to trimming and J lost 7 bases; unmatched junction nucleotides: 11. The germline CDR1 and CDR2 sequences are SNHLY and FYNNEI. The CDR3 is 16 residues long. The CDR3 here is CASRGDDRGTNSPLHF. The DNA for the CDR3 is TGTGCCAGCAGGGGTGACGACAGGGGAACAAATTCACCCCTCCACTTT.

This chain uses TRBV15 with TRBJ2-1; perhaps TRBD1 as D (5 bases). The V gene's germline CDR1 is LNHNV and CDR2 YYDKDF (reference sequence). Deletions cut 4 bases from V and 4 bases from J, with 8 bases between. The CDR3 has 13 amino acids. CDR3 sequence reads: CATSKRQYNEQFF. CDR3 sequence (DNA): TGTGCCACCAGCAAAAGACAGTACAATGAGCAGTTCTTC.